A selection of T cell receptor beta chains follows, all from one sample in a study of blood T cells in healthy people across ages. TCRdb re-called the 5' RACE reads through MiXCR, storing one row per CDR3 protein. The sample carries about 680,000 distinct CDR3 sequences, over 45% recorded once. The sequenced material came from blood. The receptors derive from an older woman in good health. Both conserved end residues are trimmed from each CDR3. Each record gives: CDR3 protein, V gene, clone size. Where a row states a size, it is once, few, many or the class of an expanded clone; other rows omit it.

CDR3 protein: SAYDRGPRGYNSPLH
V gene: TRBV20-1
clone size: -

CDR3 protein: ASSKRELYEQY
V gene: TRBV7-9
clone size: medium-sized

CDR3 protein: ASSQDIGPNTEAF
V gene: TRBV4-3
clone size: many

CDR3 protein: ASRGPGLAVPYEQY
V gene: TRBV6-2/TRBV6-3
clone size: -

CDR3 protein: ASSPPQGVVNVLT
V gene: TRBV18
clone size: once

CDR3 protein: ASSLRQGWGNERF
V gene: TRBV7-2
clone size: -

CDR3 protein: ASSLRADSTDTQY
V gene: TRBV7-2
clone size: few

CDR3 protein: ASSQDKELLAGGPVLGELF
V gene: TRBV3-1
clone size: -

CDR3 protein: ASAQGTGPYEQY
V gene: TRBV19
clone size: -

CDR3 protein: AISEQGFNSPLH
V gene: TRBV10-3
clone size: once

CDR3 protein: ASSLIPGPNNEQF
V gene: TRBV5-1
clone size: few

CDR3 protein: ASSRQSRGNLETQY
V gene: TRBV6-6
clone size: many

CDR3 protein: ASSFGEGVQY
V gene: TRBV7-2
clone size: -

CDR3 protein: ASSLFKGETQY
V gene: TRBV7-2
clone size: few

CDR3 protein: ASSFSGRTYNEQY
V gene: TRBV7-2
clone size: -

CDR3 protein: ASSLEGVYNDEQY
V gene: TRBV7-9
clone size: -

CDR3 protein: ASSSLLAQY
V gene: TRBV5-6
clone size: few

CDR3 protein: ASSQQGVPAGNNEQF
V gene: TRBV11-2
clone size: -

CDR3 protein: SARPGAEQF
V gene: TRBV20-1
clone size: -

CDR3 protein: ANRLAGGSEQF
V gene: TRBV27
clone size: -

CDR3 protein: ASSQRGQGHEQY
V gene: TRBV3-1
clone size: -

CDR3 protein: SARVWDREYEQY
V gene: TRBV20-1
clone size: -

CDR3 protein: ASSYPRGTYEQY
V gene: TRBV6-6
clone size: -

CDR3 protein: ASSQNPLIMNTEAF
V gene: TRBV4-3
clone size: few

CDR3 protein: ASSLGDYQGETQY
V gene: TRBV7-2
clone size: few

CDR3 protein: ASSPRGGRAQETQY
V gene: TRBV7-2
clone size: few

CDR3 protein: SAETQGGRKYNEQF
V gene: TRBV20-1
clone size: -

CDR3 protein: ASSTGLSSEQY
V gene: TRBV7-8
clone size: -

CDR3 protein: ASRNKTGLGYTQY
V gene: TRBV27
clone size: -

CDR3 protein: ASSQGDRDSYNEQF
V gene: TRBV4-3
clone size: -

CDR3 protein: SPTGTNTEAF
V gene: TRBV20-1
clone size: -

CDR3 protein: ASSLGQLSSYEQY
V gene: TRBV3-1
clone size: -

CDR3 protein: ASSRGVNTEAF
V gene: TRBV7-9
clone size: -

CDR3 protein: ASSQDASEQY
V gene: TRBV3-1
clone size: -

CDR3 protein: ASSPRQGKGQY
V gene: TRBV7-3
clone size: -

CDR3 protein: SANRAPGDTQY
V gene: TRBV20-1
clone size: few

CDR3 protein: ASSFASGRISLDTQY
V gene: TRBV7-9
clone size: -

CDR3 protein: ASSLGRANYGYT
V gene: TRBV2
clone size: -

CDR3 protein: ASSQGLAGGTGELF
V gene: TRBV4-2
clone size: -

CDR3 protein: ASSWTSGIGDTQY
V gene: TRBV12-3/TRBV12-4
clone size: few

CDR3 protein: SARDRSFGTGGLKEQY
V gene: TRBV20-1
clone size: -

CDR3 protein: SVEAPDRATDTQY
V gene: TRBV29-1
clone size: few

CDR3 protein: SARKTSDLVREQY
V gene: TRBV20-1
clone size: few

CDR3 protein: ASSPRRSSYNEQF
V gene: TRBV7-3
clone size: -